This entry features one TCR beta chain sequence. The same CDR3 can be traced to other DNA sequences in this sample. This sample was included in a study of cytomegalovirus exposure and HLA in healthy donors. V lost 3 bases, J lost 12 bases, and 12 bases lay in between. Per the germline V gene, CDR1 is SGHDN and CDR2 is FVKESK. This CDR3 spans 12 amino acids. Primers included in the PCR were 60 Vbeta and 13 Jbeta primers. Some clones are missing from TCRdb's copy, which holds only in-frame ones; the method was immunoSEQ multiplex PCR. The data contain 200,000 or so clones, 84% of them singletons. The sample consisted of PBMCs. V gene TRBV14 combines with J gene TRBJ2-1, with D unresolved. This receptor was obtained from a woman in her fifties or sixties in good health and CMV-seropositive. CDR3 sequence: CASSQVSARQFF. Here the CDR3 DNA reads TGTGCCAGCAGCCAGGTTTCCGCTAGGCAGTTCTTC.